The table lists the clone carrying this T cell receptor (beta chain) with a count of one. CDR1 and CDR2 (germline): DFQATT, SNEGSKA (reference sequence). The V segment lost 0 bases and the J segment 8 bases; nucleotides outside the gene matches: 7. The CDR3 consists of 15 residues. The extraction recovered at least 6 micrograms of total RNA per sample. The data originate from a study of blood T cells in healthy people across ages. The use of a sample-barcoded 5' primer and a J-beta primer mix characterized a second PCR of about 6 to 12 cycles. Tags on each cDNA molecule came from a template-switch adaptor with 12 random nucleotides. A single record per CDR3 protein comes from TCRdb applying MiXCR to the 5' RACE reads. The data hold around 780,000 distinct CDR3 sequences, with about 26% observed a single time. These data were also reused for a study on T cells of mothers and their children. That source notes: Every mother produced more than 8 million TCR beta CDR3 reads, whereas every child provided about 3 million.

Sequencing was carried out using blood. The rearrangement uses TRBV20-1 and TRBJ2-1, with 10 bases lining up with TRBD1. The sequence was obtained from a boy aged 5-17 years in good health. For the CDR3, the DNA is TGCAGTGCTAGAGACCGACAGGGGGCGCTTGATGAGCAGTTCTTC. The encoded protein is CSARDRQGALDEQFF.